Presented here are 8 T cell receptor beta chains from one specimen sequenced in a study of OX40 agonist ivuxolimab in advanced cancers. Profiled with immunoSEQ multiplex PCR; TCRdb holds only in-frame clones, not every one. This sample has about 79,000 clones, with 91% found just once. Material: CD4+ or CD8+ T cells sorted from blood, obtained in a trial of the OX40 agonist ivuxolimab. These receptors were taken from an adult with an advanced solid tumor such as melanoma, head and neck, liver or kidney cancer.

The J gene is TRBJ2-7, the V gene TRBV27, with 7 positions matching TRBD1. CDR3 length: 16 residues. Trimming removed 0 bases from V and 2 bases from J; junction bases left unmatched: 7. Germline CDR1 MNHEY, CDR2 SMNVEV (reference sequence). The CDR3 region has the DNA TGTGCCAGCAGTTTATCCCGACAGGGAAGGGCCTACGAGCAGTACTTC. Translation: CASSLSRQGRAYEQYF.

The chain joins TRBV19 to TRBJ2-3; 11 nucleotides line up with TRBD1. Germline V gene sequence: CDR1 LNHDA, CDR2 SQIVND (reference sequence). This CDR3 has 16 residues. V shed 5 bases, J shed 0 bases, and the junction held 4 bases outside the gene matches. The CDR3: CASSVGQGASTDTQYF. The CDR3 DNA sequence: TGTGCCAGTAGTGTAGGACAGGGGGCGAGCACAGATACGCAGTATTTT.

This chain joins TRBV30 and TRBJ1-2, with a tentative D call TRBD1 (5 bases). The V and J ends lost 4 bases and 4 bases respectively, with 10 bases between them. The CDR3 sequence is 12 residues long. Germline loops: CDR1 GTSNPN, CDR2 SVGIG (reference sequence). This CDR3 is CAWTGGIYGYTF. CDR3 DNA: TGTGCCTGGACGGGGGGGATCTATGGCTACACCTTC. The variable domain in full, completed from reference TRBV30 and TRBJ1-2, reads SQTIHQWPATLVQPVGSPLSLECTVEGTSNPNLYWYRQAAGRGLQLLFYSVGIGQISSEVPQNLSASRPQDRQFILSSKKLLLSDSGFYLCAWTGGIYGYTFGSGTRLTVV.

This clone occurred a few times. CDR3 DNA sequence: TGTGCCAGCAGCGAGGAGGGGACCTCGACTGAAGCTTTCTTT. This translates into CASSEEGTSTEAFF. The rearrangement links TRBV5-6 to TRBJ1-1; TRBD1 is a possible D gene (5 bases). V shed 4 bases and J shed 5 bases, with 15 bases lying between them. The germline V gene encodes CDR1 SGHDT and CDR2 YYEEEE. CDR3 length: 14 amino acids.

This clone was seen a handful of times. The CDR3 sequence is CASSEFTGAAGEQYF. In nucleotides, the CDR3 is TGTGCCAGCAGTGAATTCACAGGGGCGGCGGGGGAGCAGTACTTC. The V gene is TRBV6-1, the J gene TRBJ2-7; D is possibly TRBD1 (7 bases). CDR3 length: 15 amino acids. The germline gives CDR1 MNHNS, CDR2 SASEGT. Trimming removed 2 bases at V and 7 bases at J, with 18 bases between.

The J gene is TRBJ2-2, the V gene TRBV18, with D unclear. The CDR3 consists of 14 residues. Germline assignment: CDR1 KGHSH and CDR2 LQKENI. V lost 4 bases and J 1 base, leaving 7 bases between the germline ends. The CDR3 loop is CASSRAGNTGELFF. CDR3 nucleotides: TGTGCCAGCTCACGGGCAGGGAACACCGGGGAGCTGTTTTTT. Full variable domain (missing parts from reference TRBV18 and TRBJ2-2): NAGVMQNPRHLVRRRGQEARLRCSPMKGHSHVYWYRQLPEEGLKFMVYLQKENIIDESGMPKERFSAEFPKEGPSILRIQQVVRGDSAAYFCASSRAGNTGELFFGEGSRLTVL.

A remark on this clone: Other nucleotide sequences in the sample specify the same CDR3. The chain carries TRBV29-1 and TRBJ2-5, with D perhaps TRBD1 (5 bases). This CDR3 has 13 residues. Germline V gene sequence: CDR1 SQVTM, CDR2 ANQGSEA. Between the trimmed V and J ends, which lost 6 bases and 5 bases, there was a span of 16 bases. The CDR3 loop is CSVDPQGWETQYF. DNA for the CDR3: TGCAGCGTCGACCCCCAGGGCTGGGAGACCCAGTACTTC.

This sequence joins TRBV30 and TRBJ2-7; 13 bases are a match to TRBD2. This CDR3 is 13 amino acids long. CDR1 GTSNPN and CDR2 SVGIG come from the germline V gene (reference sequence). The CDR3 region is CARRTSGSYEQYF. CDR3 coding DNA: TGTGCTCGGCGGACTAGCGGGAGCTACGAGCAGTACTTC.